The 23 T cell receptor beta chains given below trace back to one sample, sequenced in a study of identical twins. TCRdb processed the 5' RACE reads anew with MiXCR; each CDR3 protein has one entry. The data contain approximately 230,000 distinct CDR3 sequences, 6.5% of them singletons. These data were likewise used in another study, on T cells expressing NK-cell markers.

The source material was CD8+ T cells sorted from blood. The receptors were sampled from a young woman in good health.

This clonotype came up once. The chain employs TRBV30 and TRBJ2-7; D tentatively reads TRBD1 or TRBD2 (6 bases each). CDR3 length equals 11 residues. Trimming took 2 bases from V and 5 from J, leaving 7 bases between them. Germline V lookup: CDR1 GTSNPN, CDR2 SVGIG (reference sequence). The CDR3 sequence: CAWSRGDEQYF. The CDR3 coding sequence is TGTGCCTGGAGTAGGGGGGACGAGCAGTACTTC.

The chain carries TRBV28 and TRBJ2-2; D is uncertain. With 1 base removed from V and 7 bases from J, the gap between germline ends came to 4 bases. This CDR3 has 12 amino acids. Germline CDR1 and CDR2: MDHEN and SYDVKM. CDR3 sequence reads: CASSLYYGELFF. The CDR3 DNA reads TGTGCCAGCAGTTTATATTACGGGGAGCTGTTTTTT. Full variable domain (rest looked up from reference TRBV28 and TRBJ2-2): DVKVTQSSRYLVKRTGEKVFLECVQDMDHENMFWYRQDPGLGLRLIYFSYDVKMKEKGDIPEGYSVSREKKERFSLILESASTNQTSMYLCASSLYYGELFFGEGSRLTVL.

This clonotype came up a few times. The chain joins TRBV25-1 to TRBJ1-6, with unresolved D. Trimming pared 2 bases from V and 0 bases from J, leaving 8 bases between. Germline CDR1 MGHDK, CDR2 SYGVNS. The CDR3 consists of 16 residues. The CDR3 nucleotides are TGTGCCAGCAGTGAAGGAGGGAACTCCTATAATTCACCCCTCCACTTT. Translating gives CASSEGGNSYNSPLHF.

The genes are TRBV20-1 and TRBJ2-3; TRBD2 agrees at 10 bases. Unmatched junction bases numbered 11, after V lost 2 bases and J lost 6 bases. Germline V gene sequence: CDR1 DFQATT, CDR2 SNEGSKA (reference sequence). The CDR3 contains 16 residues. CDR3 loop: CSARNILAGLLDTQYF. The CDR3 bases are TGCAGTGCTAGAAATATACTAGCGGGGCTTTTGGATACGCAGTATTTT.

This clonotype was recorded many times. This chain links TRBV20-1 with TRBJ1-1; D may be TRBD1 (6 bases). This CDR3 comprises 14 residues. V lost 7 bases and J lost 1, with 16 bases in between. Germline-derived CDR1 and CDR2 are DFQATT and SNEGSKA (reference sequence). The CDR3 reads CSVSPGATNTEAFF. The CDR3 bases are TGCAGTGTTTCACCAGGGGCCACGAACACTGAAGCTTTCTTT.

The table lists this clonotype with many counts. The chain uses TRBV29-1 and TRBJ2-1; D is perhaps TRBD2 (7 bases). CDR3 length: 14 amino acids. Germline values: CDR1 SQVTM, CDR2 ANQGSEA. The V and J ends lost 3 bases and 6 bases respectively, with 15 bases between them. The CDR3 is CSVEGGGAPNEQFF. For the CDR3, the DNA is TGCAGCGTTGAGGGAGGGGGTGCCCCCAATGAGCAGTTCTTC.

The J gene is TRBJ2-7, the V gene TRBV7-8; 10 nucleotides line up with TRBD1. CDR3 length: 15 residues. J was trimmed by 4 bases and V by 4 bases; bases with no gene match: 7. Germline V lookup: CDR1 SGHVS, CDR2 FQNEAQ. CDR3 in DNA: TGTGCCAGCAGCTCGGAGGACAGGGGGATGTACGAGCAGTACTTC. As protein: CASSSEDRGMYEQYF.

The chain joins TRBV7-9 to TRBJ2-5; D call uncertain. There are 13 residues in the CDR3. The ends were cut back, 6 bases at V and 1 base at J, with 9 bases in the middle. Germline CDR1 reads SEHNR; CDR2 reads FQNEAQ (reference sequence). Written as DNA, the CDR3 is TGTGCCAGCAGTCCGCAGCTCCAAGAGACCCAGTACTTC. It is translated as CASSPQLQETQYF.

This clonotype is termed medium-sized. The chain couples TRBV20-1 to TRBJ2-6; no clear D gene. CDR3 length: 17 residues. Per the germline V gene, CDR1 is DFQATT and CDR2 is SNEGSKA (reference sequence). V lost 1 base and J 0 bases, leaving 13 bases between the germline ends. The CDR3 DNA is TGCAGTGCTAGAGGTGAATCCCTTAGCTCTGGGGCCAACGTCCTGACTTTC. Translating gives CSARGESLSSGANVLTF.

This clonotype appeared a few times. The rearrangement links TRBV30 to TRBJ2-1; D is perhaps TRBD2 (6 bases). CDR1 and CDR2 (germline): GTSNPN, SVGIG (reference sequence). Trimming cost V 4 bases and J 7 bases, with 11 bases left between them. The CDR3 is 12 amino acids. CDR3 sequence: CAWMVGRNEQFF. In DNA form, the CDR3 reads TGTGCCTGGATGGTGGGGAGGAATGAGCAGTTCTTC.

This clonotype was observed many times. The V and J genes are TRBV29-1 and TRBJ1-5; possibly TRBD1 for D (6 bases). Deletions cut 8 bases from V and 6 bases from J, with 17 bases between. This CDR3 is 13 amino acids long. Germline lookup yields CDR1 SQVTM and CDR2 ANQGSEA. The CDR3: CSSRGGCGQPQHF. In DNA, the CDR3 is TGCAGCTCCCGAGGGGGGTGCGGTCAGCCCCAGCATTTT. Variable domain in full (rest from reference TRBV29-1 and TRBJ1-5): SAVISQKPSRDICQRGTSLTIQCQVDSQVTMMFWYRQQPGQSLTLIATANQGSEATYESGFVIDKFPISRPNLTFSTLTVSNMSPEDSSIYLCSSRGGCGQPQHFGDGTRLSIL.

This clonotype is medium-sized within its sample. The V gene is TRBV6-1, the J gene TRBJ2-3, with TRBD2 matching 12 bases. CDR1 MNHNS and CDR2 SASEGT come from the germline V gene. V lost 5 bases to trimming and J lost 4 bases; unmatched junction nucleotides: 4. This CDR3 contains 15 residues. The CDR3, as DNA: TGTGCCAGCAGTAGACTAGCGGGGGAGGCAGATACGCAGTATTTT. This sequence encodes CASSRLAGEADTQYF.

In its sample, this clonotype was seen many times. The chain recombines TRBV29-1 with TRBJ2-7, with 10 bases aligning to TRBD2. There are 14 residues in the CDR3. V lost 7 bases to trimming and J lost 7 bases; unmatched junction nucleotides: 13. The germline CDR1 and CDR2 sequences are SQVTM and ANQGSEA. CDR3 region: CSARGASGSREQYF. In DNA, the CDR3 is TGCAGCGCCAGGGGGGCTAGCGGGAGTCGGGAGCAGTACTTC.

This chain joins TRBV12-3 or TRBV12-4 and TRBJ2-5; the match to TRBD2 covers 11 bases. CDR3 length: 20 amino acids. With 1 base clipped from V and 1 base from J, the junction kept 14 bases outside the gene matches. The CDR3 region is CASSLVLLLGTSGGQETQYF. The CDR3 coding sequence is TGTGCCAGCAGTTTAGTCCTCCTACTCGGCACTAGCGGGGGCCAAGAGACCCAGTACTTC.

The chain has TRBV5-5 and TRBJ1-1; tentatively, D is TRBD1 (5 bases). This CDR3 has 17 amino acids. CDR1 SGHKS and CDR2 YYEKEE come from the germline V gene (reference sequence). Trimming took 0 bases from V and 0 from J, leaving 15 bases between them. The CDR3 sequence is CASSLELFGGLNTEAFF. DNA of the CDR3: TGTGCCAGCAGCTTGGAGCTCTTTGGGGGTCTGAACACTGAAGCTTTCTTT.

The chain links TRBV15 to TRBJ2-1; D not resolved. Trimming cost V 3 bases and J 6 bases, with 6 bases left between them. Germline assignment: CDR1 LNHNV and CDR2 YYDKDF (reference sequence). The CDR3 sequence is 12 residues long. The CDR3 loop reads CATSRAVNEQFF. The DNA for the CDR3 is TGTGCCACCAGCAGGGCTGTCAATGAGCAGTTCTTC.

This clonotype was recorded many times. V gene TRBV9 combines with J gene TRBJ2-1; the D call may be TRBD1 or TRBD2 (6 bases each). Trimming shortened V by 0 bases and J by 8 bases, and 18 bases separated the two germline ends. The CDR3 is made up of 16 amino acids. Germline V gene lookup returns CDR1 SGDLS and CDR2 YYNGEE. CDR3: CASSVGGATRGDEQFF. Here the CDR3 DNA reads TGTGCCAGCAGCGTAGGAGGGGCGACTAGGGGGGATGAGCAGTTCTTC. Full variable domain (remainder filled in from reference TRBV9 and TRBJ2-1): DSGVTQTPKHLITATGQRVTLRCSPRSGDLSVYWYQQSLDQGLQFLIQYYNGEERAKGNILERFSAQQFPDLHSELNLSSLELGDSALYFCASSVGGATRGDEQFFGPGTRLTVL.

This clonotype was seen a handful of times. V gene TRBV6-5 combines with J gene TRBJ2-1, with TRBD2 identical over 10 bases. J gave up 9 bases and V 0 bases, and 11 bases lay outside the gene matches. The germline V gene has CDR1 MNHEY and CDR2 SVGAGI. This CDR3 has 17 residues. CDR3 nucleotides: TGTGCCAGCAGTTACTCGATGTCAGCGGGGGGGAGTGGTGAGCAGTTCTTC. Protein: CASSYSMSAGGSGEQFF.

This clonotype appeared a few times. The V and J genes are TRBV6-5 and TRBJ2-7; D uncertain. Germline V gene sequence: CDR1 MNHEY, CDR2 SVGAGI. This CDR3 is built from 12 residues. The V and J ends lost 4 bases and 3 bases respectively, with 7 bases between them. The CDR3 loop reads CASSSWGYEQYF. The CDR3 nucleotides read TGTGCCAGCAGTTCTTGGGGCTACGAGCAGTACTTC.

This clonotype was observed at least ten times. This chain connects TRBV11-2 to TRBJ2-3; TRBD1 matches at 10 bases. Germline loops: CDR1 SGHAT, CDR2 FQNNGV. This CDR3 contains 16 residues. V lost 6 bases to trimming and J lost 4 bases; unmatched junction nucleotides: 10. The chain's CDR3 is CASRTRDRGPPDTQYF. CDR3 coding DNA: TGTGCCAGCAGAACCCGGGACAGGGGCCCCCCAGATACGCAGTATTTT. The full variable domain, rest sourced from reference TRBV11-2 and TRBJ2-3, is EAGVAQSPRYKIIEKRQSVAFWCNPISGHATLYWYQQILGQGPKLLIQFQNNGVVDDSQLPKDRFSAERLKGVDSTLKIQPAKLEDSAVYLCASRTRDRGPPDTQYFGPGTRLTVL.

This clonotype was seen a few times. V and J are TRBV13 and TRBJ1-2; D remains unclear. Trimming removed 1 base from V and 6 bases from J, with 12 bases in between. The CDR3 consists of 14 residues. Germline values: CDR1 PRHDT, CDR2 FYEKMQ (reference sequence). The CDR3 DNA reads as TGTGCCAGCAGCTTAGACCCGACGGGCGATGGCTACACCTTC. Translation gives CASSLDPTGDGYTF. The full variable domain, its missing parts supplied by reference TRBV13 and TRBJ1-2, is AAGVIQSPRHLIKEKRETATLKCYPIPRHDTVYWYQQGPGQDPQFLISFYEKMQSDKGSIPDRFSAQQFSDYHSELNMSSLELGDSALYFCASSLDPTGDGYTFGSGTRLTVV.

This clonotype was observed a handful of times. The CDR3 nucleotides read TGTGCCTGGGGAGGACTAGAAGGGACCCAGTACTTC. The encoded protein is CAWGGLEGTQYF. The J gene is TRBJ2-5, the V gene TRBV30, with 7 bases identical to TRBD2. The CDR3 contains 12 residues. The germline gives CDR1 GTSNPN, CDR2 SVGIG (reference sequence). V trimming: 5 bases; J trimming: 7 bases; junction bases outside the gene matches: 7.

The chain links TRBV5-1 to TRBJ1-1; D unclear. The V and J ends lost 5 bases and 4 bases respectively, with 21 bases between them. In germline, CDR1 is SGHRS, CDR2 YFSETQ. This CDR3 region has 16 residues. Here the CDR3 reads CASRPDSAGMTTEAFF. The CDR3 region has the DNA TGCGCCAGCAGGCCCGACTCCGCCGGGATGACCACTGAAGCTTTCTTT.